These T cell receptor beta chains were read from a single sample in a study of cytomegalovirus exposure and HLA in healthy donors. TCRdb keeps only in-frame clones here, not all; method: immunoSEQ multiplex PCR. The table records about 100,000 clones, roughly three quarters of them present only once. The specimen sequenced was PBMCs. Receptors were obtained from an older woman in good health and CMV-seropositive. CDR3s include the opening cysteine and the closing phenylalanine or tryptophan. Fields, in order: V gene, J gene, D gene, clone size, CDR3 DNA, CDR3 protein. D genes are given only for firm matches. Size is omitted from some rows. Given values are once, few, many or a class for expanded clones.

V gene: TRBV27
J gene: TRBJ1-5
D gene: NA
clone size: NA
CDR3 DNA: TGTGCCAGCAGTTTAATAGGAGGGAATCAGCCCCAGCATTTT
CDR3 protein: CASSLIGGNQPQHF

V gene: TRBV4-3
J gene: TRBJ1-1
D gene: NA
clone size: few
CDR3 DNA: TGCGCCAGCAGCCAAGACGGTGGCAGGGGCTACACTGAAGCTTTCTTT
CDR3 protein: CASSQDGGRGYTEAFF

V gene: TRBV2
J gene: TRBJ2-1
D gene: TRBD2
clone size: NA
CDR3 DNA: TGTGCCAGCAGTGATGGGCCTAGCGGGCCGGGGATTCTACAATTTGAGCAGTTCTTC
CDR3 protein: CASSDGPSGPGILQFEQFF

V gene: TRBV4-1
J gene: TRBJ2-5
D gene: NA
clone size: NA
CDR3 DNA: TGCGCCAGCAGCCTTTTCCGGCAAGAGACCCAGTACTTC
CDR3 protein: CASSLFRQETQYF

V gene: TRBV7-8
J gene: TRBJ2-1
D gene: TRBD2
clone size: NA
CDR3 DNA: TGTGCCAGCAGCCATCCGCGGGAGACGGACAATGAGCAGTTCTTC
CDR3 protein: CASSHPRETDNEQFF

V gene: TRBV5-6
J gene: TRBJ1-2
D gene: NA
clone size: NA
CDR3 DNA: TGTGCCAGCAGCTTGGCCGGAGCCCGAGTCTATGGCTACACCTTC
CDR3 protein: CASSLAGARVYGYTF

V gene: TRBV15
J gene: TRBJ1-2
D gene: TRBD1
clone size: NA
CDR3 DNA: TGTGCCACCAGCAGAGGCAGAGGGACAGGCTATGGCTACACCTTC
CDR3 protein: CATSRGRGTGYGYTF

V gene: TRBV7-2
J gene: TRBJ2-7
D gene: TRBD2
clone size: NA
CDR3 DNA: TGTGCCAGCAGCTTACGACTAGCGGGATCCTACGAGCAGTACTTC
CDR3 protein: CASSLRLAGSYEQYF

V gene: TRBV30
J gene: TRBJ2-1
D gene: NA
clone size: NA
CDR3 DNA: TGTGCCTGGAGTCTCGGCAGGACTGACTGGGGTGAGCAGTTCTTC
CDR3 protein: CAWSLGRTDWGEQFF

V gene: TRBV5-5
J gene: TRBJ2-5
D gene: NA
clone size: NA
CDR3 DNA: TGTGCCAGCAGGCCCCTTGTGGGTAGCGGCCAAGAGACCCAGTACTTC
CDR3 protein: CASRPLVGSGQETQYF

V gene: TRBV25-1
J gene: TRBJ1-1
D gene: TRBD1
clone size: few
CDR3 DNA: TGTGCCAGCAGTGATACTTTCGGGCAGGGGGGCTACGAAGCTTTCTTT
CDR3 protein: CASSDTFGQGGYEAFF

V gene: TRBV7-9
J gene: TRBJ2-7
D gene: TRBD1
clone size: NA
CDR3 DNA: TGTGCCAGCAGCCCTCCGGACAGGGGGCTCGAGCAGTACTTC
CDR3 protein: CASSPPDRGLEQYF

V gene: TRBV6-6
J gene: TRBJ2-7
D gene: TRBD2
clone size: NA
CDR3 DNA: TGTGCCAGCAGTTACGGGACTAGCGGGACTATCTACGAGCAGTACTTC
CDR3 protein: CASSYGTSGTIYEQYF

V gene: TRBV15
J gene: TRBJ2-7
D gene: NA
clone size: NA
CDR3 DNA: TGTGCCACCAGAAGAGACGGGACGGGACTCTACGAGCAGTACTTC
CDR3 protein: CATRRDGTGLYEQYF

V gene: TRBV9
J gene: TRBJ1-2
D gene: TRBD1
clone size: NA
CDR3 DNA: TGTGCCAGCAGCGTAGGGGGACAGGGGAGTTATGGCTACACCTTC
CDR3 protein: CASSVGGQGSYGYTF

V gene: TRBV29-1
J gene: TRBJ2-1
D gene: NA
clone size: NA
CDR3 DNA: TGCAGCGTTGGGGCCCGAAGGAATGAGCAGTTCTTC
CDR3 protein: CSVGARRNEQFF

V gene: TRBV5-6
J gene: TRBJ2-1
D gene: TRBD2
clone size: NA
CDR3 DNA: TGTGCCAGCAGCTTCATAGCGGGAGGGCCAGGGGGTGAGCAGTTCTTC
CDR3 protein: CASSFIAGGPGGEQFF

V gene: TRBV19
J gene: TRBJ2-3
D gene: TRBD2
clone size: NA
CDR3 DNA: TGTGCCAGTAGTCGACTAGCGGGAGAAGGCACAGATACGCAGTATTTT
CDR3 protein: CASSRLAGEGTDTQYF

V gene: TRBV5-4
J gene: TRBJ2-5
D gene: NA
clone size: NA
CDR3 DNA: TGTGCCAGCAGCGCCGGGACAGGGAGCGGGGGTGGAGAGACCCAGTACTTC
CDR3 protein: CASSAGTGSGGGETQYF

V gene: TRBV10-2
J gene: TRBJ1-6
D gene: NA
clone size: NA
CDR3 DNA: TGCGCCAGCAGTGAGTCCAGGGGTAATTCACCCCTCCACTTT
CDR3 protein: CASSESRGNSPLHF

V gene: TRBV29-1
J gene: TRBJ1-1
D gene: NA
clone size: NA
CDR3 DNA: TGCAGCGTTGAAAACTCGGGTAGGGGAGCTTTCTTT
CDR3 protein: CSVENSGRGAFF

V gene: TRBV14
J gene: TRBJ1-2
D gene: TRBD1
clone size: NA
CDR3 DNA: TGTGCCAGCAGCCAAGACTGGACAGGGAATGGCTACACCTTC
CDR3 protein: CASSQDWTGNGYTF

V gene: TRBV7-2
J gene: TRBJ2-7
D gene: NA
clone size: NA
CDR3 DNA: TGTGCCAGCAGCTTAGAATCGGGAACCTCCTACGAGCAGTACTTC
CDR3 protein: CASSLESGTSYEQYF

V gene: TRBV18
J gene: TRBJ2-1
D gene: NA
clone size: NA
CDR3 DNA: TGTGCCAGCTCACCACTTCAGGGGAATGAGCAGTTCTTC
CDR3 protein: CASSPLQGNEQFF

V gene: TRBV7-9
J gene: TRBJ2-7
D gene: NA
clone size: NA
CDR3 DNA: TGTGCCAGCAGCTCTCATAGCTCCTACGAGCAGTACTTC
CDR3 protein: CASSSHSSYEQYF

V gene: TRBV10-3
J gene: TRBJ1-5
D gene: NA
clone size: NA
CDR3 DNA: TGTGCCATCAGTGAAGGTGGGGGCGCGGATCAGCCCCAGCATTTT
CDR3 protein: CAISEGGGADQPQHF

V gene: TRBV5-1
J gene: TRBJ2-7
D gene: NA
clone size: NA
CDR3 DNA: TGCGCCAGCAGCTTAACTCACGCTACAGGGTACGAGCAGTACTTC
CDR3 protein: CASSLTHATGYEQYF

V gene: TRBV6-4
J gene: TRBJ2-3
D gene: TRBD2
clone size: many
CDR3 DNA: TGTGCCAGCAGTGACTCCGCGGGAGCACAAGATACGCAGTATTTT
CDR3 protein: CASSDSAGAQDTQYF

V gene: TRBV28
J gene: TRBJ2-1
D gene: NA
clone size: NA
CDR3 DNA: TGTGCCAGCAGCCCGATCCTGGGCTTAGCCTACAATGAGCAGTTCTTC
CDR3 protein: CASSPILGLAYNEQFF

V gene: TRBV18
J gene: TRBJ1-5
D gene: TRBD1
clone size: NA
CDR3 DNA: TGTGCCAGCTCCCCCGACAGGGGGTCGAGCAATCAGCCCCAGCATTTT
CDR3 protein: CASSPDRGSSNQPQHF

V gene: TRBV5-1
J gene: TRBJ1-2
D gene: TRBD1
clone size: NA
CDR3 DNA: TGCGCCAGCAGCGTACTGACAGGGATTAACTATGGCTACACCTTC
CDR3 protein: CASSVLTGINYGYTF

V gene: TRBV6-4
J gene: TRBJ1-2
D gene: NA
clone size: NA
CDR3 DNA: TGTGCCAGCAGTTCCACGTGGGGGGATGGCTACACCTTC
CDR3 protein: CASSSTWGDGYTF

V gene: TRBV30
J gene: TRBJ2-5
D gene: TRBD2
clone size: NA
CDR3 DNA: TGTGCCTGGAGTGTAGAGCGGGAGATAGAGACCCAGTACTTC
CDR3 protein: CAWSVEREIETQYF

V gene: TRBV18
J gene: TRBJ2-1
D gene: TRBD1
clone size: NA
CDR3 DNA: TGTGCCAGCTCACTAGTTCCAGGGACAGGTAACAATGAGCAGTTCTTC
CDR3 protein: CASSLVPGTGNNEQFF

V gene: TRBV7-9
J gene: TRBJ2-3
D gene: NA
clone size: NA
CDR3 DNA: TGTGCCAGCAGCCCCGGACTGCAATCGCGAAGCACAGATACGCAGTATTTT
CDR3 protein: CASSPGLQSRSTDTQYF

V gene: TRBV18
J gene: TRBJ2-1
D gene: TRBD2
clone size: NA
CDR3 DNA: TGTGCCAGCTCCGGACTAGCGGGAGGGAATGAGCAGTTCTTC
CDR3 protein: CASSGLAGGNEQFF

V gene: TRBV29-1
J gene: TRBJ1-2
D gene: TRBD1
clone size: NA
CDR3 DNA: TGCAGCGTCTCAGGGGGTAACGTCTATGGCTACACCTTC
CDR3 protein: CSVSGGNVYGYTF

V gene: TRBV7-3
J gene: TRBJ2-3
D gene: NA
clone size: NA
CDR3 DNA: TGTGCCAGCAGCTGGGGGGACGCAGATACGCAGTATTTT
CDR3 protein: CASSWGDADTQYF

V gene: TRBV30
J gene: TRBJ2-7
D gene: NA
clone size: NA
CDR3 DNA: TGTGCCTGGAAAGTGTCGGGAGTGCAGTACTTC
CDR3 protein: CAWKVSGVQYF

V gene: TRBV30
J gene: TRBJ2-7
D gene: NA
clone size: NA
CDR3 DNA: TGTGCCTGGAACGGGGGACCGGCCTTTTACGAGCAGTACTTC
CDR3 protein: CAWNGGPAFYEQYF

V gene: TRBV7-9
J gene: TRBJ1-1
D gene: NA
clone size: NA
CDR3 DNA: TGTGCCAGCAGCTTAGGTGGCATAACGAACACTGAAGCTTTCTTT
CDR3 protein: CASSLGGITNTEAFF

V gene: TRBV9
J gene: TRBJ2-7
D gene: NA
clone size: NA
CDR3 DNA: TGTGCCAGCAGCGTAGCCGGCACCCAGGGCTACGAGCAGTACTTC
CDR3 protein: CASSVAGTQGYEQYF

V gene: TRBV7-9
J gene: TRBJ1-1
D gene: NA
clone size: few
CDR3 DNA: TGTGCCAGCAGCCTAAACTCGGACACTGAAGCTTTCTTT
CDR3 protein: CASSLNSDTEAFF

V gene: TRBV30
J gene: TRBJ2-7
D gene: TRBD2
clone size: NA
CDR3 DNA: TGTGCCGCGGCGGGGGGGACAGTACCTTACGAGCAGTACTTC
CDR3 protein: CAAAGGTVPYEQYF

V gene: TRBV6-5
J gene: TRBJ1-5
D gene: NA
clone size: NA
CDR3 DNA: TGTGCCAGCAGCCTAACCCCCCGCAATCAGCCCCAGCATTTT
CDR3 protein: CASSLTPRNQPQHF

V gene: TRBV7-2
J gene: TRBJ2-7
D gene: TRBD1
clone size: few
CDR3 DNA: TGTGCCAGCAGCTTAGCGGGGACAGGGAACGAGCAGTACTTC
CDR3 protein: CASSLAGTGNEQYF

V gene: TRBV18
J gene: TRBJ1-1
D gene: NA
clone size: few
CDR3 DNA: TGTGCCAGCTCCGAACAGGGAGGGACTGAAGCTTTCTTT
CDR3 protein: CASSEQGGTEAFF